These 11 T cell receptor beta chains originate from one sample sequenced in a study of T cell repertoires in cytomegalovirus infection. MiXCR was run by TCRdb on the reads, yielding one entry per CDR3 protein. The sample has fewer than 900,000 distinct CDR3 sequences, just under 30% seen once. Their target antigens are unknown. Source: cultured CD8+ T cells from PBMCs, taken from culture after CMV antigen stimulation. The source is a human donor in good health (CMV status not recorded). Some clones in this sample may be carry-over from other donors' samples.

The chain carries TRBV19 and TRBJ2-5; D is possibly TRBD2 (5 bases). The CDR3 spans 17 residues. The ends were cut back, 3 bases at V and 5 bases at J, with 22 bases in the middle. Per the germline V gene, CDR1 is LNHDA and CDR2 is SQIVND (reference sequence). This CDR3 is CASSMEILATQAETQYF. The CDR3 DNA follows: TGTGCCAGTAGTATGGAGATCCTAGCCACCCAGGCTGAGACCCAGTACTTC.

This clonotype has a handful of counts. The CDR3 bases are TGTGCCAGCTGCGCATGGACAGGGGGGAACTCTGGGGCCAACGTCCTGACTTTC. Translation: CASCAWTGGNSGANVLTF. The gene calls are TRBV6-1 and TRBJ2-6; 10 bases map to TRBD1. This CDR3 has 18 residues. Looked up from germline, CDR1 is MNHNS and CDR2 is SASEGT. Trimming at V came to 8 bases and at J to 0 bases, leaving 10 bases not matched to a gene.

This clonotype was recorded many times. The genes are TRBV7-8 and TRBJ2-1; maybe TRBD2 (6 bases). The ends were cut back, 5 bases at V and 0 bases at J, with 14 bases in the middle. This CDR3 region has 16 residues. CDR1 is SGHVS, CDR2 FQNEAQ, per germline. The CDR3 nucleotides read TGTGCCAGCAGCCCTGTTGCGGGGAGCTCCTACAATGAGCAGTTCTTC. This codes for CASSPVAGSSYNEQFF. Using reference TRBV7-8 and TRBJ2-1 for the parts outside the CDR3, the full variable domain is GAGVSQSPRYKVAKRGQDVALRCDPISGHVSLFWYQQALGQGPEFLTYFQNEAQLDKSGLPSDRFFAERPEGSVSTLKIQRTQQEDSAVYLCASSPVAGSSYNEQFFGPGTRLTVL.

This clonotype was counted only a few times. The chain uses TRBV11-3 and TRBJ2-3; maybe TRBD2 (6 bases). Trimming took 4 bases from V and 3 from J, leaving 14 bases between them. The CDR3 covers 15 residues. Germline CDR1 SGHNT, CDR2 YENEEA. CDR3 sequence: CASSSHGGGTDTQYF. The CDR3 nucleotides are TGTGCCAGCAGCTCCCACGGGGGTGGAACAGATACGCAGTATTTT.

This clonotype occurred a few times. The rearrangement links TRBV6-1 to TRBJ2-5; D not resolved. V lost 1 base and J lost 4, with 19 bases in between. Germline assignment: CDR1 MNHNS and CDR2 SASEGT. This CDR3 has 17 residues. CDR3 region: CASSEGVVRLFPETQYF. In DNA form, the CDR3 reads TGTGCCAGCAGTGAAGGGGTGGTCAGGCTCTTCCCAGAGACCCAGTACTTC.

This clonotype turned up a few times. The CDR3 loop reads CASSFDGQGVSYEQYF. Written as DNA, the CDR3 is TGTGCCAGCAGCTTTGATGGACAGGGGGTCTCCTACGAGCAGTACTTC. This chain uses TRBV7-8 with TRBJ2-7; the match to TRBD1 covers 10 bases. V trimming: 3 bases; J trimming: 0 bases; junction bases outside the gene matches: 5. The CDR3 covers 16 residues. In germline, CDR1 is SGHVS, CDR2 FQNEAQ.

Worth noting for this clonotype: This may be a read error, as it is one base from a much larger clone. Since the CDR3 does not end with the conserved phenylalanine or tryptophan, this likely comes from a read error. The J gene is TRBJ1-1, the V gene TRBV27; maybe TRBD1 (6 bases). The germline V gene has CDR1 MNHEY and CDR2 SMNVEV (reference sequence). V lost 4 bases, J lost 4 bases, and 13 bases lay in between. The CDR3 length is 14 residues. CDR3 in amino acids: CASSSAGVATEAFC. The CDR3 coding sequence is TGTGCCAGCAGTTCCGCAGGGGTGGCCACTGAAGCTTTCTGT.

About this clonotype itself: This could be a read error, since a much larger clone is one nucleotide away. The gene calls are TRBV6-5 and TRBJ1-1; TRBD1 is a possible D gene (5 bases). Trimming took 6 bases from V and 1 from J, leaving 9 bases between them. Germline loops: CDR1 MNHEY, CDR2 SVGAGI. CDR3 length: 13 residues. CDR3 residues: CASRHGGNTEAFF. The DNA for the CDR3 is TGTGCCAGCAGACACGGGGGGAACACTGAAGCTTTCTTT.

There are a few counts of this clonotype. CDR3 in amino acids: CASSFPTVRPSDSPLHF. The CDR3 DNA reads as TGTGCCAGCAGTTTCCCAACGGTCCGACCAAGCGATTCACCCCTCCACTTT. The J gene is TRBJ1-6, the V gene TRBV6-2 or TRBV6-3, with D unresolved. Germline V CDR1 and CDR2: MNHEY, SVGEGT. V was clipped by 4 bases and J by 8 bases, with 21 bases between them. The CDR3 sequence is 17 residues long.

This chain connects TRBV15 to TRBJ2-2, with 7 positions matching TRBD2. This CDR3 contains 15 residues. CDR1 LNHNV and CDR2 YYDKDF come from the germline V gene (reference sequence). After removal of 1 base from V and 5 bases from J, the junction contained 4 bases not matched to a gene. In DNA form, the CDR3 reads TGTGCCACCAGCAGAGTCGCCGGGAGGACCGGGGAGCTGTTTTTT. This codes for CATSRVAGRTGELFF. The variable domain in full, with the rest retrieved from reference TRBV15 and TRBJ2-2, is DAMVIQNPRYQVTQFGKPVTLSCSQTLNHNVMYWYQQKSSQAPKLLFHYYDKDFNNEADTPDNFQSRRPNTSFCFLDIRSPGLGDTAMYLCATSRVAGRTGELFFGEGSRLTVL.

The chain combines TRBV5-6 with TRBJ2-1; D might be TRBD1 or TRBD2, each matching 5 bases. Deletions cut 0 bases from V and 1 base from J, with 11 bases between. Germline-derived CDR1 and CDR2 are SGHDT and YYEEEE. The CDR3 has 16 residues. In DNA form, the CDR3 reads TGTGCCAGCAGCTTGGGAGAGGGGAGATCCTACAATGAGCAGTTCTTC. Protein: CASSLGEGRSYNEQFF.